What follows describes a single T cell receptor (beta chain). The antigen is not known. A second PCR of 7 to 11 cycles used a sample-barcoded 5' primer and a J-beta primer mix. Each CDR3 protein gets one entry after TCRdb re-called the 5' RACE reads with MiXCR. The sample contains approximately 690,000 distinct CDR3 sequences, roughly 50% of which appear only once. CDR3 size: 12 residues. V was clipped by 5 bases and J by 10 bases; unmatched bases: 5. This entry comes from a study of blood T cells in healthy people across ages. Broader study findings: Measured against age, TCR beta diversity per million T cells decreased in a roughly linear manner. Nothing was known about donor CMV status, and this possibly confounded expanded clonotype changes.

Sample: blood. The clonotype was recovered from a man aged 55-75 years in good health. This chain joins TRBV12-3 or TRBV12-4 and TRBJ2-1; 7 nucleotides line up with TRBD2. The CDR3 reads CASSPPGLEQFF. DNA of the CDR3: TGTGCCAGCAGTCCTCCGGGACTAGAGCAGTTCTTC.